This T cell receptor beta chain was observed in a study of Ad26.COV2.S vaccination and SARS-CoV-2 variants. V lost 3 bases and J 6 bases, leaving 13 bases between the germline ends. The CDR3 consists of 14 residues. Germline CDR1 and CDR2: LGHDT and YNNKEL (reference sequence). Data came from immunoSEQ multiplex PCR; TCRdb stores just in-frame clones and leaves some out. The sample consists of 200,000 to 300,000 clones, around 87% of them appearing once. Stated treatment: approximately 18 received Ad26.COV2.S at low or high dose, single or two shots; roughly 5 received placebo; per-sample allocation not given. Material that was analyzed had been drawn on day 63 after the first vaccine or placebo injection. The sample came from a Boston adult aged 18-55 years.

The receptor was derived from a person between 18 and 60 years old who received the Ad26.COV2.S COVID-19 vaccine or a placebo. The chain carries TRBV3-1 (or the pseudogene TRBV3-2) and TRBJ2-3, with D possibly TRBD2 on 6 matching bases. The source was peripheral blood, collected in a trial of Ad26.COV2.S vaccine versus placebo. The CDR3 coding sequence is TGTGCCAGCAGCCAGGAGACTAGGCGGGATACGCAGTATTTT. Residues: CASSQETRRDTQYF.